These 4 T cell receptor gamma chains share one sample of origin, sequenced in a study of intestinal T cells in coeliac disease. The TRG library came from roughly 200 ng of biopsy DNA amplified with LymphoTrack primers. TCRdb ran CATT on the multiplex PCR reads. Of 650 to 800 gamma-chain clones in the sample, about 60% were seen once. Genomic DNA came from ten approximately 4.8-µm formalin-fixed paraffin-embedded scrolls per case. The sample comprised a duodenal biopsy. These receptors were obtained from a human donor who served as a control with a normal duodenal biopsy, not a healthy volunteer.

The chain recombines TRGV10 with TRGJP1. TRGV10 is an open reading frame whose function is uncertain. This CDR3 spans 14 amino acids. The V gene end was trimmed by 8 bases and the J gene end by 11 bases; junction bases not matched to a gene: 15. The CDR3 here is CAAWDYWCPWFKIF. Written as DNA, the CDR3 is TGTGCTGCGTGGGATTATTGGTGCCCGTGGTTCAAGATATTT.

The chain combines TRGV8 with TRGJ1 or TRGJ2. Losses at the gene ends were 5 bases for V and 8 bases for J; bases not matched to a gene: 9. The CDR3 has 12 residues. Looked up from germline, CDR1 is VENAVY and CDR2 is YDSYNSRV. CDR3 bases: TGTGCCACCTGGGGATGGGGGGATAAGAAACTCTTT. Its protein product is CATWGWGDKKLF.

This clone was seen a few times. TCRdb's listed protein matches a much larger clone and diverges from this DNA's translation at residue 7, likely through a read error; the protein shown comes from the DNA. The chain uses TRGV4 and TRGJP1. Germline V gene sequence: CDR1 EGSTGY, CDR2 YDSYTSSV. This CDR3 has 14 residues. The V gene end was trimmed by 4 bases and the J gene end by 3 bases; junction bases not matched to a gene: 5. This chain's CDR3 is CATWDGSTGWFKIF. CDR3 in DNA: TGTGCCACCTGGGACGGGTCCACTGGTTGGTTCAAGATATTT.

The J gene is TRGJ1 or TRGJ2, the V gene TRGV8. Trimming took 6 bases from V and 0 from J; bases not matched to a gene: 8. CDR1 VENAVY and CDR2 YDSYNSRV come from the germline V gene. The CDR3 is 14 residues long. As DNA, the CDR3 is TGTGCCACCTGGACATATAAGAATTATTATAAGAAACTCTTT. Translated, it gives CATWTYKNYYKKLF.